The 23 T cell receptor beta chains given below trace back to one sample, sequenced in a study of OX40 agonist ivuxolimab in advanced cancers. Assay used: immunoSEQ multiplex PCR; TCRdb lists only in-frame clones, some missing. The repertoire has 100,000 to 120,000 clones, less than 95% of them found once; the top ten carry under 0.85%. Source: CD4+ or CD8+ T cells sorted from blood, taken in a trial of the OX40 agonist ivuxolimab. The receptor source for this set is an adult with an advanced solid tumor such as melanoma, head and neck, liver or kidney cancer.

This sequence joins TRBV6-1 and TRBJ1-6; D is uncertain. The CDR3 has 13 residues. Per germline, CDR1 MNHNS and CDR2 SASEGT. V was trimmed by 2 bases and J by 7 bases, leaving 6 bases between them. CDR3 in DNA: TGTGCCAGCAGTGAAAGTCGGAATTCACCCCTCCACTTT. It is translated as CASSESRNSPLHF.

The chain uses TRBV7-2 and TRBJ1-3; D uncertain. Germline values: CDR1 SGHTA, CDR2 FQGNSA. The CDR3 has 16 amino acids. The V end was cut by 1 base, the J end by 0 bases, with 10 bases between. This CDR3 reads CASSLGAGFSGNTIYF. The CDR3 DNA sequence: TGTGCCAGCAGCTTAGGGGCCGGTTTCTCTGGAAACACCATATATTTT. The whole variable domain, remainder taken from reference TRBV7-2 and TRBJ1-3, is GAGVSQSPSNKVTEKGKDVELRCDPISGHTALYWYRQSLGQGLEFLIYFQGNSAPDKSGLPSDRFSAERTGGSVSTLTIQRTQQEDSAVYLCASSLGAGFSGNTIYFGEGSWLTVV.

V is TRBV6-6 and J is TRBJ2-5, with 7 positions matching TRBD1. Trimming took 6 bases from V and 1 from J; bases not matched to a gene: 11. Germline V gene data show CDR1 as MNHNY and CDR2 as SVGAGI (reference sequence). The CDR3 sequence is 16 residues long. The CDR3 coding sequence is TGTGCCAGCAGACCCCCGACAGGGCTTGGCCAAGAGACCCAGTACTTC. Protein product: CASRPPTGLGQETQYF.

The chain links TRBV18 to TRBJ1-1, with 8 positions matching TRBD1. This CDR3 comprises 17 residues. The V segment lost 3 bases and the J segment 1 base; nucleotides outside the gene matches: 10. The germline gives CDR1 KGHSH, CDR2 LQKENI. In DNA, the CDR3 is TGTGCCAGCTCACCGACAGGGGCCGGGTTTGCGAACACTGAAGCTTTCTTT. Translating it yields CASSPTGAGFANTEAFF.

The chain is built from TRBV9 and TRBJ1-1; D remains ambiguous. Deletions cut 2 bases from V and 1 base from J, with 12 bases between. This CDR3 is built from 15 residues. The germline V gene encodes CDR1 SGDLS and CDR2 YYNGEE. This CDR3 is CASSVSPAGNTEAFF. CDR3 sequence (DNA): TGTGCCAGCAGCGTCTCCCCAGCCGGGAACACTGAAGCTTTCTTT.

This sequence joins TRBV6-1 and TRBJ2-5, with D perhaps TRBD1 or TRBD2 (6 bases each). Germline lookup yields CDR1 MNHNS and CDR2 SASEGT. The CDR3 is 16 amino acids. V lost 3 bases to trimming and J lost 12 bases, with 26 bases between them. The CDR3 DNA reads TGTGCCAGCAGTGACACGCACCCCACAGGGTCGTGGGAGGAGTACTTC. This encodes CASSDTHPTGSWEEYF.

The rearrangement joins TRBV19 to TRBJ2-7; 7 nucleotides agree with TRBD2. The CDR3 sequence is 14 residues long. Looked up from germline, CDR1 is LNHDA and CDR2 is SQIVND (reference sequence). V dropped 4 bases and J dropped 0; count of bases not matched to a gene: 3. The CDR3 sequence: CASSTSSGSYEQYF. The CDR3 region has the DNA TGTGCCAGTAGTACCTCTAGCGGCTCCTACGAGCAGTACTTC.

The genes are TRBV5-6 and TRBJ1-5; D is possibly TRBD1 (6 bases). The length of the CDR3 is 17 residues. V was cut by 2 bases and J by 2 bases, with 17 bases left in between. Germline-derived CDR1 and CDR2 are SGHDT and YYEEEE. The CDR3 is CASSLWRGTFGNQPQHF. As DNA, the CDR3 is TGTGCCAGCAGCTTATGGAGGGGGACATTCGGCAATCAGCCCCAGCATTTT.

This clone was recorded once. The rearrangement links TRBV27 to TRBJ2-7; D call uncertain. CDR1 and CDR2 (germline): MNHEY, SMNVEV (reference sequence). The CDR3 runs 16 residues. The V and J ends lost 0 bases and 0 bases respectively, with 12 bases between them. CDR3 coding DNA: TGTGCCAGCAGTTTATCGTCTGGCGCGAGCTCCTACGAGCAGTACTTC. It is translated as CASSLSSGASSYEQYF.

V and J are TRBV7-3 and TRBJ2-1; 7 nucleotides line up with TRBD1. The CDR3 runs to 16 residues. Germline V gives CDR1 SGHTA, CDR2 FQGTGA. J was trimmed by 0 bases and V by 5 bases; bases with no gene match: 7. The CDR3 DNA sequence: TGTGCCAGCAGCCGAGACAGGGTAGGCTCCTACAATGAGCAGTTCTTC. It is translated as CASSRDRVGSYNEQFF.

Worth noting for this clone: Distinct nucleotide sequences in the sample also encode this CDR3. V and J are TRBV18 and TRBJ1-3; D is perhaps TRBD1 (5 bases). Trimming took 3 bases from V and 0 from J, leaving 9 bases between them. Germline assignment: CDR1 KGHSH and CDR2 LQKENI. The length of the CDR3 is 15 residues. The CDR3 DNA sequence: TGTGCCAGCTCACCCGCAGGGAGCTCTGGAAACACCATATATTTT. Translated: CASSPAGSSGNTIYF.

In its sample, this clone was seen once. The rearrangement links TRBV7-9 to TRBJ2-1; D is possibly TRBD2 (5 bases). This CDR3 spans 13 amino acids. V dropped 11 bases and J dropped 0 bases, with 11 bases sitting between them. Germline values: CDR1 SEHNR, CDR2 FQNEAQ (reference sequence). CDR3: CAGSGSSYNEQFF. The CDR3 DNA is TGTGCCGGTTCGGGGAGCTCCTACAATGAGCAGTTCTTC. Combining the CDR3 with reference TRBV7-9 and TRBJ2-1 gives the whole variable domain DTGVSQNPRHKITKRGQNVTFRCDPISEHNRLYWYRQTLGQGPEFLTYFQNEAQLEKSRLLSDRFSAERPKGSFSTLEIQRTEQGDSAMYLCAGSGSSYNEQFFGPGTRLTVL.

The rearrangement links TRBV18 to TRBJ2-1; 11 bases agree with TRBD2. This CDR3 has 17 residues. The germline V gene encodes CDR1 KGHSH and CDR2 LQKENI. V shed 6 bases, J shed 2 bases, and the junction held 9 bases outside the gene matches. The CDR3 loop is CASSSLAGGGPYNEQFF. The CDR3, as DNA: TGTGCCAGCTCCTCTCTAGCGGGAGGAGGTCCCTACAATGAGCAGTTCTTC.

The V and J genes are TRBV27 and TRBJ1-1, with 9 bases lining up with TRBD1. The CDR3 sequence is 15 residues long. Germline V gene data show CDR1 as MNHEY and CDR2 as SMNVEV (reference sequence). The V segment lost 6 bases and the J segment 5 bases; nucleotides outside the gene matches: 10. The DNA of the CDR3 is TGTGCCAGCAGCTGGACAGGGGTTTACGTGACTGAAGCTTTCTTT. Translated: CASSWTGVYVTEAFF.

CDR3 DNA: TGTGCCAGCAACCTGTGGACTGAAGCTTTCTTT. This gives the protein CASNLWTEAFF. The genes are TRBV4-2 and TRBJ1-1; no clear D gene. The CDR3 totals 11 residues. Trimming left V 7 bases short and J 5 bases short, with 8 bases between. Germline lookup yields CDR1 LGHNA and CDR2 YNFKEQ.

This chain joins TRBV21-1 and TRBJ1-4; TRBD1 was called by the table and not checked on the DNA. TRBV21-1 is shown as a pseudogene. The CDR3 is made up of 16 amino acids. The CDR3 DNA follows: TGTGCCAGCAGCACCGGGACAGGGAGCTCTCGTGAAAAACTGTTTTTT. This encodes CASSTGTGSSREKLFF.

This CDR3 is CASSTPGVHLNEQFF. CDR3 sequence (DNA): TGTGCCAGCAGCACCCCAGGGGTCCATCTCAATGAGCAGTTCTTC. The chain recombines TRBV11-3 with TRBJ2-1, with D possibly matching TRBD1 (6 bases). V lost 5 bases to trimming and J lost 6 bases, with 17 bases between them. In germline, CDR1 is SGHNT, CDR2 YENEEA. The CDR3 is 15 residues long.

The chain couples TRBV27 to TRBJ2-1, with TRBD1 identical over 10 bases. Per germline, CDR1 MNHEY and CDR2 SMNVEV (reference sequence). V lost 7 bases to trimming and J lost 0 bases; unmatched junction nucleotides: 12. CDR3 length: 18 residues. The CDR3 loop is CASTDRGRPSSSYNEQFF. CDR3 sequence (DNA): TGTGCCAGCACAGACAGGGGGCGTCCCTCGAGCTCCTACAATGAGCAGTTCTTC.

This clone was observed a single time. The rearrangement uses TRBV9 and TRBJ2-7; the match to TRBD1 covers 7 bases. The CDR3 is made up of 15 amino acids. Trimming removed 1 base from V and 1 base from J; junction bases left unmatched: 5. Germline V gene lookup returns CDR1 SGDLS and CDR2 YYNGEE. The CDR3 region is CASSVTGQTSYEQYF. CDR3 nucleotides: TGTGCCAGCAGCGTAACGGGACAGACATCCTACGAGCAGTACTTC.

The chain has TRBV6-5 and TRBJ2-1; 12 bases agree with TRBD2. Germline V gives CDR1 MNHEY, CDR2 SVGAGI. CDR3 size: 14 residues. Unmatched junction bases numbered 1, after V lost 1 base and J lost 9 bases. CDR3 loop: CASSYLLAGGEQFF. As DNA, the CDR3 is TGTGCCAGCAGTTACTTACTAGCGGGGGGTGAGCAGTTCTTC.

This rearrangement joins TRBV7-8 to TRBJ1-1; perhaps TRBD1 as D (5 bases). Germline CDR1 reads SGHVS; CDR2 reads FQNEAQ. The CDR3 is 16 amino acids. Between the trimmed V and J ends, which lost 11 bases and 0 bases, there was a span of 22 bases. CDR3 DNA sequence: TGTGCCTCTGGGCCAATAAACGTGGGGGTGAACACTGAAGCTTTCTTT. Amino acids: CASGPINVGVNTEAFF. Using reference TRBV7-8 and TRBJ1-1 for the parts outside the CDR3, the full variable domain is GAGVSQSPRYKVAKRGQDVALRCDPISGHVSLFWYQQALGQGPEFLTYFQNEAQLDKSGLPSDRFFAERPEGSVSTLKIQRTQQEDSAVYLCASGPINVGVNTEAFFGQGTRLTVV.

The CDR3 loop is CASSFSPNTEAFF. DNA of the CDR3: TGTGCCAGCAGCTTCTCACCGAACACTGAAGCTTTCTTT. The J gene is TRBJ1-1, the V gene TRBV7-8; D unclear. The CDR3 spans 13 residues. The germline V gene has CDR1 SGHVS and CDR2 FQNEAQ. The V end lost 3 bases, the J end lost 1 base, and 6 bases lay between the germline ends.

Of note for this clone: Other DNA sequences within the sample encode an identical CDR3. The CDR3 protein is CASSPRDRGPGQPQHF. The CDR3 DNA reads TGTGCCAGTAGTCCGCGGGACAGGGGGCCCGGACAGCCCCAGCATTTT. This chain joins TRBV19 and TRBJ1-5, with 12 bases that match TRBD1. The CDR3 spans 16 residues. V shed 5 bases, J shed 7 bases, and the junction held 9 bases outside the gene matches. Germline V gene sequence: CDR1 LNHDA, CDR2 SQIVND (reference sequence).